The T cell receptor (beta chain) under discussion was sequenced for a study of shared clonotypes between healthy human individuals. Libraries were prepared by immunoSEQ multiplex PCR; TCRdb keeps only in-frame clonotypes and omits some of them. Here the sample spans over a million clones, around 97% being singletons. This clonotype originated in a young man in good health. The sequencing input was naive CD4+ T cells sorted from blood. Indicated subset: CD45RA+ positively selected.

DNA for the CDR3: TGTGCCAGCAGCCCCTCTCTTGGACTAGCGACTGTATACATTCAGTACTTC. Protein product: CASSPSLGLATVYIQYF. The gene calls are TRBV2 and TRBJ2-4; 9 positions match TRBD2. This CDR3 comprises 17 residues. The ends lost 6 bases at V and 8 bases at J; junction bases unmatched: 17. CDR1 SNHLY and CDR2 FYNNEI come from the germline V gene.